The T cell receptor (beta chain) described here comes from a study of blood T cell repertoires in COVID-19. Whole-study context: From the United States, Italy and Spain came samples of acute and convalescent COVID-19. Sample material is recorded as cDNA or gDNA derived from T cells, B-cell-depleted T cells, or PBMCs.

Sequencing used immunoSEQ multiplex PCR; TCRdb keeps in-frame clones, though not all of them. The repertoire holds about 90,000 clones, with around 87% as singletons. The V gene end was trimmed by 5 bases and the J gene end by 3 bases; junction bases not matched to a gene: 12. This CDR3 comprises 18 residues. CDR1 and CDR2 from the germline V gene are MDHEN and SYDVKM. The sequenced sample was peripheral blood. The genes are TRBV28 and TRBJ2-3, with 12 bases that match TRBD1. The clonotype was recovered from a human donor in a cohort sampled during active COVID-19. This chain's CDR3 is CASSQLLGTGGSTDTQYF. The CDR3 DNA reads as TGTGCCAGCAGTCAACTATTGGGGACAGGGGGCAGTACAGATACGCAGTATTTT.